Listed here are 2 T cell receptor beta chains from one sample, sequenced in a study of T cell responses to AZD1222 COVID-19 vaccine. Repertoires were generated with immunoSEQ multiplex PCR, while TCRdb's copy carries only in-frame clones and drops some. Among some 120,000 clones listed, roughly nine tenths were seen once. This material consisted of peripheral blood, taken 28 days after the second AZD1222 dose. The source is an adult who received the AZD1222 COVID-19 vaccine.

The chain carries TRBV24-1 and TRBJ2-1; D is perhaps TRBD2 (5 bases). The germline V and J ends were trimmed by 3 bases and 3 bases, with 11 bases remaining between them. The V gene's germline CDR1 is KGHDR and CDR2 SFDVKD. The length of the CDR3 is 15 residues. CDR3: CATSDAQRNYNEQFF. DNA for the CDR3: TGTGCCACCAGTGATGCCCAGCGGAACTACAATGAGCAGTTCTTC.

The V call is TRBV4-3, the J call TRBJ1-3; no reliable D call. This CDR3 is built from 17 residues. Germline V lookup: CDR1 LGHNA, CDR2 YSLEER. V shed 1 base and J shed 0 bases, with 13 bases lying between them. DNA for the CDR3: TGCGCCAGCAGCCAAGGATGGGTAACCGCCTCTGGAAACACCATATATTTT. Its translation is CASSQGWVTASGNTIYF.